Described below is a single T cell receptor beta chain sequence and its context. The CDR3 sequence is 15 residues long. Germline V lookup: CDR1 SGHAT, CDR2 FQDESV (reference sequence). V was cut by 4 bases and J by 0 bases, with 9 bases left in between. The sample comes from a study of blood T cell repertoires in COVID-19. TCRdb's copy holds only in-frame clones and misses some; the assay was immunoSEQ multiplex PCR. The table includes 90,000 to 120,000 clones, 82% detected once. The sample taken for sequencing was peripheral blood. The V call is TRBV11-1, the J call TRBJ2-2; a weak D match, TRBD2 (5 bases). The TCR originated in a man aged 60 to 69 with acute or convalescent COVID-19. CDR3 DNA sequence: TGTGCCAGCAGCTATGCGGGTTCGAACACCGGGGAGCTGTTTTTT. Translation: CASSYAGSNTGELFF.